The entry that follows covers one T cell receptor (beta chain) sequence. Study processing details: Reference gene primer amplification gave estimated nucleated cell counts. Assay: immunoSEQ multiplex PCR; the TCRdb copy retains only in-frame clones and omits some. V, J and clone size derive from that table, while D and trimming were established from the DNA sequence. The top ten hold 4% of the sample, which has roughly 250,000 clones, less than 90% seen once. This sample was taken from a study of blood T cell repertoires in COVID-19. Study-wide context: Acute and convalescent COVID-19 samples came from the United States, Italy and Spain. T cells, B-cell-depleted T cells, or PBMCs provided the cDNA or gDNA that served as material.

The sample taken for sequencing was peripheral blood. The TCR sequence derives from a man in his sixties who had recovered from COVID-19.

CDR3 in DNA: TGTGCCACCAGTGACGGGGGGGCGTTAGAGACCCAGTACTTC. Protein sequence: CATSDGGALETQYF. This chain connects TRBV24-1 to TRBJ2-5; 8 bases match TRBD2. The CDR3 length is 14 residues. Trimming cost V 4 bases and J 4 bases; bases outside gene matches: 4. Germline V gene lookup returns CDR1 KGHDR and CDR2 SFDVKD.